These T cell receptor beta chains were read from a single sample in a study of blood T cell repertoires in COVID-19. Sequencing was performed with immunoSEQ multiplex PCR; in TCRdb, only in-frame clones are kept and a portion is missing. This table has about 21,000 clones, roughly 93% appearing once. Sequenced material: peripheral blood. Receptors were obtained from a woman between 50 and 59 years old with active COVID-19. Both conserved end residues are part of each CDR3. The D gene is left open where the match is weak. The listing skips clone size in some rows; elsewhere it reads once, few, many or a size class.

>TRBD1|TRBJ1-5|TRBV6-2/TRBV6-3|NA
CASSGGQGFNQPQHF
TGTGCCAGCAGTGGCGGACAGGGCTTCAATCAGCCCCAGCATTTT
>TRBD1|TRBJ2-3|TRBV5-1|NA
CASSPGTVADTQYF
TGCGCCAGCAGCCCGGGGACAGTTGCAGATACGCAGTATTTT
>NA|TRBJ2-2|TRBV29-1|NA
CSVEAQGRAGELFF
TGCAGCGTTGAAGCTCAGGGTAGAGCCGGGGAGCTGTTTTTT
>NA|TRBJ2-5|TRBV28|NA
CASIGVLGKETQYF
TGTGCCAGCATCGGGGTTTTGGGTAAAGAGACCCAGTACTTC
>NA|TRBJ1-1|TRBV5-1|NA
CASSLAGKNTEAFF
TGCGCCAGCAGCTTAGCGGGGAAAAACACTGAAGCTTTCTTT
>TRBD2|TRBJ2-4|TRBV27|NA
CASSPGLVAKNIQYF
TGTGCCAGCAGTCCGGGACTAGTAGCCAAAAACATTCAGTACTTC
>TRBD1|TRBJ2-3|TRBV6-5|NA
CASWDRSTDTQYF
TGTGCCAGTTGGGACAGAAGCACAGATACGCAGTATTTT
>TRBD1|TRBJ1-4|TRBV5-1|NA
CASSADRGGNEKLFF
TGCGCCAGCAGCGCGGACAGGGGCGGGAATGAAAAACTGTTTTTT
>NA|TRBJ2-5|TRBV2|once
CASTRGNQETQYF
TGTGCCAGCACTAGAGGGAACCAAGAGACCCAGTACTTC
>NA|TRBJ1-5|TRBV12-3/TRBV12-4|NA
CASSGGVQPQHF
TGTGCCAGCAGTGGGGGGGTTCAGCCCCAGCATTTT
>NA|TRBJ2-3|TRBV19|NA
CASSISGKGTDTQYF
TGTGCCAGTAGTATTTCCGGGAAGGGCACAGATACGCAGTATTTT
>NA|TRBJ2-6|TRBV5-1|NA
CASSLAGGRGANVLTF
TGCGCCAGCAGCTTGGCCGGAGGGCGCGGGGCCAACGTCCTGACTTTC
>TRBD1|TRBJ1-5|TRBV27|once
CASSPGQGGQPQHF
TGTGCCAGCAGTCCCGGACAGGGGGGGCAGCCCCAGCATTTT
>NA|TRBJ1-1|TRBV7-3|NA
CASSLTAGDTEAFF
TGTGCCAGCAGCTTAACCGCGGGGGACACTGAAGCTTTCTTT
>TRBD1|TRBJ1-5|TRBV12-3/TRBV12-4|NA
CASSLTGDQPQHF
TGTGCCAGCAGTTTAACAGGGGATCAGCCCCAGCATTTT
>NA|TRBJ1-3|TRBV5-4|few
CASSAKPGLIGNTIYF
TGTGCCAGCAGCGCCAAGCCCGGACTAATTGGAAACACCATATATTTT
>NA|TRBJ2-5|TRBV19|NA
CASSSWGSQETQYF
TGTGCCAGTAGCTCGTGGGGCAGCCAAGAGACCCAGTACTTC
>NA|TRBJ2-1|TRBV10-3|NA
CAISEARSYNEQFF
TGTGCCATCAGTGAAGCAAGGAGCTACAATGAGCAGTTCTTC
>NA|TRBJ2-1|TRBV2|once
CASSGSSSVSSYNEQFF
TGTGCCAGCAGCGGGTCGTCTAGCGTTAGCTCCTACAATGAGCAGTTCTTC
>TRBD2|TRBJ2-1|TRBV2|NA
CASRSGTSDHEQFF
TGTGCCAGCAGATCCGGGACTAGCGACCATGAGCAGTTCTTC
>NA|TRBJ1-2|TRBV4-1|NA
CASSQDGSGGYGYTF
TGCGCCAGCAGCCAAGACGGGAGCGGGGGCTATGGCTACACCTTC
>NA|TRBJ1-1|TRBV5-1|NA
CASSSQADTEAFF
TGCGCCAGCAGCTCACAGGCTGACACTGAAGCTTTCTTT
>TRBD1|TRBJ2-1|TRBV29-1|NA
CSGGTGELNEQFF
TGCAGCGGCGGGACAGGGGAGTTGAATGAGCAGTTCTTC
>TRBD1|TRBJ2-7|TRBV27|NA
CASSLEGTGAYEQYF
TGTGCCAGCAGTTTAGAGGGGACAGGGGCCTACGAGCAGTACTTC
>NA|TRBJ1-5|TRBV5-1|once
CASSLEARVNQPQHF
TGCGCCAGCAGCTTGGAGGCCAGGGTCAATCAGCCCCAGCATTTT
>TRBD1|TRBJ1-2|TRBV3-1/TRBV3-2|NA
CASSQTGQGPYGYTF
TGTGCCAGCAGCCAAACGGGACAGGGCCCGTATGGCTACACCTTC
>TRBD1|TRBJ1-1|TRBV19|NA
CASSPTGMNTEAFF
TGTGCCAGTAGCCCGACAGGGATGAACACTGAAGCTTTCTTT
>NA|TRBJ1-2|TRBV7-9|NA
CASSTQGNYGYTF
TGTGCCAGCAGCACCCAGGGCAACTATGGCTACACCTTC
>NA|TRBJ2-7|TRBV7-2|NA
CASSLSRHPGEQYF
TGTGCCAGCAGCTTATCAAGACACCCAGGCGAGCAGTACTTC
>TRBD1|TRBJ2-7|TRBV11-2|NA
CASSLDRTGLSYEQYF
TGTGCCAGCAGCTTAGATCGGACAGGGCTTTCCTACGAGCAGTACTTC
>NA|TRBJ1-2|TRBV7-8|NA
CASSLIGGGTLYGYTF
TGTGCCAGCAGCTTAATCGGGGGGGGAACCCTTTATGGCTACACCTTC
>NA|TRBJ2-1|TRBV13|NA
CASSLGRGNTYNEQFF
TGTGCCAGCAGCTTAGGACGCGGAAACACCTACAATGAGCAGTTCTTC
>NA|TRBJ2-1|TRBV6-6|NA
CASSSQGPSEQFF
TGTGCCAGCAGTTCGCAGGGTCCATCTGAGCAGTTCTTC
>NA|TRBJ1-1|TRBV6-5|NA
CASSYYPGENTEAFF
TGTGCCAGCAGTTACTACCCCGGGGAGAACACTGAAGCTTTCTTT
>TRBD2|TRBJ2-3|TRBV7-9|NA
CASSFSSGRATDTQYF
TGTGCCAGCAGCTTCTCTAGCGGGAGGGCCACAGATACGCAGTATTTT
>NA|TRBJ1-4|TRBV5-5|NA
CASSLGGIRNEKLFF
TGTGCCAGCAGCTTGGGCGGGATTCGTAATGAAAAACTGTTTTTT
>TRBD1|TRBJ1-1|TRBV19|NA
CASSIDFRGSTEAFF
TGTGCCAGTAGTATAGATTTCAGGGGGAGCACTGAAGCTTTCTTT
>NA|TRBJ2-6|TRBV27|NA
CASSPAYSGANVLTF
TGTGCCAGCAGTCCCGCCTATTCTGGGGCCAACGTCCTGACTTTC
>NA|TRBJ1-5|TRBV9|NA
CASSVDGYSNQPQHF
TGTGCCAGCAGCGTAGACGGTTATAGCAATCAGCCCCAGCATTTT
>NA|TRBJ2-1|TRBV21-1|once
CASSKGANDSSSYNEQFF
TGTGCCAGCAGCAAAGGAGCCAATGACAGTAGCTCCTACAATGAGCAGTTCTTC
>TRBD1|TRBJ2-5|TRBV5-1|NA
CASSLDAGQGQETQYF
TGCGCCAGCAGCTTGGACGCGGGACAGGGTCAAGAGACCCAGTACTTC
>NA|TRBJ1-6|TRBV2|NA
CASSRGDTQPLHF
TGTGCCAGCAGTCGGGGGGACACCCAACCCCTCCACTTT
>TRBD2|TRBJ2-1|TRBV28|NA
CASSLIGLARNEQFF
TGTGCCAGCAGTTTAATAGGACTAGCGCGAAATGAGCAGTTCTTC
>NA|TRBJ2-1|TRBV7-2|NA
CASSSDSSYNEQFF
TGTGCCAGCAGCTCGGACAGCTCCTACAATGAGCAGTTCTTC
>NA|TRBJ2-1|TRBV5-6|NA
CASSVDIYNEQFF
TGTGCCAGCAGCGTTGACATCTACAATGAGCAGTTCTTC
>NA|TRBJ1-2|TRBV19|NA
CASSRTVYGYTF
TGTGCCAGTAGCCGGACAGTATATGGCTACACCTTC
>NA|TRBJ1-5|TRBV28|NA
CASIIQGGQPQHF
TGTGCCAGCATCATACAGGGAGGGCAGCCCCAGCATTTT
>NA|TRBJ2-5|TRBV28|NA
CASGEWGRGWETQYF
TGTGCCAGCGGGGAGTGGGGCAGGGGATGGGAGACCCAGTACTTC
>NA|TRBJ2-6|TRBV9|NA
CASSVSSGANVLTF
TGTGCCAGCAGCGTCTCCTCTGGGGCCAACGTCCTGACTTTC
>TRBD2|TRBJ2-1|TRBV5-8|NA
CASSLAGGGSEQFF
TGTGCCAGCAGCTTGGCGGGAGGGGGTAGTGAGCAGTTCTTC